The 14 T cell receptor beta chains below all came from one sample that was sequenced in a study of blood T cell repertoires in COVID-19. Repertoires were generated with immunoSEQ multiplex PCR, while TCRdb's copy carries only in-frame clones and drops some. The repertoire holds under 75,000 clones, with around 88% as singletons. Sequencing input: peripheral blood. The receptors here all came from a woman older than 75 with active COVID-19.

The rearrangement joins TRBV6-1 to TRBJ2-3; D might be TRBD1 (5 bases). The CDR3 extends over 15 amino acids. CDR1 MNHNS and CDR2 SASEGT come from the germline V gene. V dropped 3 bases and J dropped 2 bases, with 12 bases sitting between them. CDR3 DNA sequence: TGTGCCAGCAGTGAGCGCGACAGACCCACAGATACGCAGTATTTT. Protein: CASSERDRPTDTQYF.

The gene calls are TRBV7-2 and TRBJ1-6; 7 bases align to TRBD1. Per germline, CDR1 SGHTA and CDR2 FQGNSA. The CDR3 is made up of 14 amino acids. The ends lost 3 bases at V and 6 bases at J; junction bases unmatched: 2. The CDR3 DNA reads TGTGCCAGCAGCTTGGGACAGCCTAATTCACCCCTCCACTTT. It encodes CASSLGQPNSPLHF.

The gene calls are TRBV6-6 and TRBJ1-5; D is uncertain. Per the germline V gene, CDR1 is MNHNY and CDR2 is SVGAGI (reference sequence). V lost 4 bases and J lost 4, with 8 bases in between. CDR3 size: 13 residues. DNA of the CDR3: TGTGCCAGCAGTTCCCGGGGTAATCAGCCCCAGCATTTT. Translating gives CASSSRGNQPQHF.

The V and J genes are TRBV9 and TRBJ1-4; D call uncertain. V was shortened by 1 base and J by 0 bases, with 7 bases between the two germline ends. This CDR3 comprises 15 residues. Germline lookup yields CDR1 SGDLS and CDR2 YYNGEE. The DNA for the CDR3 is TGTGCCAGCAGCGTACAGATCTCAACTAATGAAAAACTGTTTTTT. Protein: CASSVQISTNEKLFF.

V gene TRBV30 combines with J gene TRBJ2-1; 8 nucleotides line up with TRBD1. J gave up 8 bases and V 0 bases, and 9 bases lay outside the gene matches. Germline lookup yields CDR1 GTSNPN and CDR2 SVGIG (reference sequence). The CDR3 totals 15 residues. The CDR3 here is CAWSVRGRGQDEQFF. CDR3 bases: TGTGCCTGGAGTGTACGAGGCAGGGGGCAGGATGAGCAGTTCTTC.

This chain joins TRBV11-3 and TRBJ2-1; TRBD2 matches 11 bases. Germline loops: CDR1 SGHNT, CDR2 YENEEA. This CDR3 is built from 16 residues. J gave up 3 bases and V 3 bases, and 4 bases lay outside the gene matches. The CDR3 coding sequence is TGTGCCAGCAGCTTTTCTAGCGGGGGGAACTACAATGAGCAGTTCTTC. The encoded protein is CASSFSSGGNYNEQFF.

This clone was detected only once. The V call is TRBV20-1, the J call TRBJ2-3; 7 nucleotides agree with TRBD2. Germline trimming cut 3 bases from V and 2 bases from J; bases unmatched to any gene: 5. This CDR3 comprises 14 residues. Germline CDR1 DFQATT, CDR2 SNEGSKA (reference sequence). CDR3 sequence (DNA): TGCAGTGCTAGTCTTCTAGCGGACACAGATACGCAGTATTTT. Residues: CSASLLADTDTQYF.

The V gene is TRBV6-2 or TRBV6-3, the J gene TRBJ1-2, with D perhaps TRBD1 (6 bases). Germline V gene sequence: CDR1 MNHEY, CDR2 SVGEGT. With 5 bases removed from V and 10 bases from J, the gap between germline ends came to 17 bases. CDR3 length equals 13 residues. CDR3 sequence: CASSLQRGIIYTF. The CDR3 DNA is TGTGCCAGCAGTCTACAGAGGGGGATCATCTACACCTTC.

The rearrangement joins TRBV5-1 to TRBJ1-1; possibly TRBD1 for D (6 bases). Trimming stripped 7 bases from V and 2 bases from J, with 12 bases between. Germline V gene sequence: CDR1 SGHRS, CDR2 YFSETQ. The CDR3 has 13 amino acids. CDR3 nucleotide sequence: TGCGCCAGCCGCCGGGACACCAACACTGAAGCTTTCTTT. Its translation is CASRRDTNTEAFF.

This clone came up a few times. V usage is TRBV6-2 or TRBV6-3 and J usage is TRBJ2-5, with TRBD2 matching 7 bases. Per germline, CDR1 MNHEY and CDR2 SVGEGT. J gave up 5 bases and V 0 bases, and 9 bases lay outside the gene matches. CDR3 length: 16 residues. CDR3 in DNA: TGTGCCAGCAGTTACTCCGGGCGGGGAGGGGCGGAGACCCAGTACTTC. It is translated as CASSYSGRGGAETQYF.

The chain uses TRBV27 and TRBJ1-2, with TRBD1 matching 10 bases. Germline V gene sequence: CDR1 MNHEY, CDR2 SMNVEV (reference sequence). The CDR3 totals 15 residues. Trimming cost V 6 bases and J 5 bases; bases outside gene matches: 9. The CDR3: CASRPIQDRGYGYTF. The CDR3 DNA is TGTGCCAGCAGACCAATCCAGGACAGGGGGTATGGCTACACCTTC.

V and J are TRBV20-1 and TRBJ1-1; TRBD1 agrees at 8 bases. The CDR3 length is 15 residues. Germline V lookup: CDR1 DFQATT, CDR2 SNEGSKA (reference sequence). Trimming at V came to 3 bases and at J to 3 bases, leaving 9 bases not matched to a gene. The CDR3 region has the DNA TGCAGTGCTAGTCGACAGGGGAGGCGGGACACTGAAGCTTTCTTT. Protein sequence: CSASRQGRRDTEAFF.

V and J are TRBV5-5 and TRBJ2-2; 8 bases fit TRBD2. V shed 1 base, J shed 6 bases, and the junction held 14 bases outside the gene matches. CDR3 size: 18 residues. CDR1 SGHKS and CDR2 YYEKEE come from the germline V gene (reference sequence). CDR3 DNA sequence: TGTGCCAGCAGCTTGACAGTCGGAGGGACTAGTGTTGCCGGGGAGCTGTTTTTT. Translated: CASSLTVGGTSVAGELFF.

The rearrangement uses TRBV15 and TRBJ1-5, with D possibly being TRBD1 (6 bases). There are 15 residues in the CDR3. With 5 bases removed from V and 6 bases from J, the gap between germline ends came to 17 bases. Looked up from germline, CDR1 is LNHNV and CDR2 is YYDKDF (reference sequence). The CDR3 bases are TGTGCCACCAGCCGGACAGTGGGGCCCCTTCAGCCCCAGCATTTT. It specifies CATSRTVGPLQPQHF. The whole variable domain, filled in from reference TRBV15 and TRBJ1-5, reads DAMVIQNPRYQVTQFGKPVTLSCSQTLNHNVMYWYQQKSSQAPKLLFHYYDKDFNNEADTPDNFQSRRPNTSFCFLDIRSPGLGDTAMYLCATSRTVGPLQPQHFGDGTRLSIL.